Listed below are T cell receptor beta chains from one sample, sequenced in a study of Ad26.COV2.S vaccination and SARS-CoV-2 variants. Assay: immunoSEQ multiplex PCR; the TCRdb copy retains only in-frame clones and omits some. The profile shows a few hundred thousand clones, roughly 90% of them singletons. The starting material was peripheral blood, obtained in a trial of Ad26.COV2.S vaccine versus placebo. These receptors were taken from a person between 18 and 65 years old who received the Ad26.COV2.S COVID-19 vaccine or a placebo. Each CDR3 is given with its conserved first and last residue. Each record gives: D gene, V gene, J gene, clone size, CDR3 protein, CDR3 DNA. D genes are given only for firm matches. Not all rows give a size; the values are once, few, many and, for expanded clones, a class.

d_call: .
v_call: TRBV19
j_call: TRBJ1-1
clone_size: .
cdr3_aa: CASSERKNTEAFF
cdr3_nt: TGTGCCAGTAGTGAAAGAAAGAACACTGAAGCTTTCTTT

d_call: TRBD2
v_call: TRBV5-1
j_call: TRBJ2-1
clone_size: .
cdr3_aa: CASRLFSGAYNEQFF
cdr3_nt: TGCGCCAGCAGGTTATTTAGCGGGGCCTACAATGAGCAGTTCTTC

d_call: .
v_call: TRBV5-1
j_call: TRBJ2-1
clone_size: .
cdr3_aa: CASSFSYNEQFF
cdr3_nt: TGCGCCAGCAGCTTCTCCTACAATGAGCAGTTCTTC

d_call: .
v_call: TRBV5-1
j_call: TRBJ1-5
clone_size: .
cdr3_aa: CASSLDGQPNQPQHF
cdr3_nt: TGCGCCAGCAGCTTGGACGGACAGCCCAATCAGCCCCAGCATTTT

d_call: .
v_call: TRBV2
j_call: TRBJ1-2
clone_size: .
cdr3_aa: CASRFNYGYTF
cdr3_nt: TGTGCCAGCAGGTTCAACTATGGCTACACCTTC

d_call: .
v_call: TRBV9
j_call: TRBJ1-1
clone_size: .
cdr3_aa: CASSDPQELSNMNTEAFF
cdr3_nt: TGTGCCAGCAGCGACCCGCAGGAGTTAAGCAACATGAACACTGAAGCTTTCTTT

d_call: TRBD1
v_call: TRBV2
j_call: TRBJ2-2
clone_size: .
cdr3_aa: CASNTDRVAGELFF
cdr3_nt: TGTGCCAGCAATACGGACAGGGTCGCCGGGGAGCTGTTTTTT

d_call: .
v_call: TRBV6-5
j_call: TRBJ2-2
clone_size: .
cdr3_aa: CASISVRNTGELFF
cdr3_nt: TGTGCCAGCATTAGCGTTCGGAACACCGGGGAGCTGTTTTTT

d_call: .
v_call: TRBV9
j_call: TRBJ2-2
clone_size: .
cdr3_aa: CASKGGLNTGELFF
cdr3_nt: TGTGCCAGCAAGGGTGGGTTGAACACCGGGGAGCTGTTTTTT

d_call: .
v_call: TRBV6-2/TRBV6-3
j_call: TRBJ2-3
clone_size: .
cdr3_aa: CASSYDRGRPIATSTDTQYF
cdr3_nt: TGTGCCAGCAGTTACGACCGGGGGCGGCCCATAGCGACTAGCACAGATACGCAGTATTTT

d_call: .
v_call: TRBV4-1
j_call: TRBJ2-7
clone_size: .
cdr3_aa: CASSLQGQGSYEQYF
cdr3_nt: TGCGCCAGCAGCCTACAAGGTCAGGGCTCCTACGAGCAGTACTTC

d_call: .
v_call: TRBV4-1
j_call: TRBJ2-5
clone_size: .
cdr3_aa: CASSQEGVGLSGETQYF
cdr3_nt: TGCGCCAGCAGCCAAGAAGGTGTAGGACTCTCAGGGGAGACCCAGTACTTC

d_call: TRBD1
v_call: TRBV5-4
j_call: TRBJ1-4
clone_size: .
cdr3_aa: CASSFGLTGTGEKLFF
cdr3_nt: TGTGCCAGCAGCTTCGGTCTCACCGGGACAGGGGAAAAACTGTTTTTT

d_call: TRBD1
v_call: TRBV6-5
j_call: TRBJ2-7
clone_size: .
cdr3_aa: CASSYSWTGAYEQYF
cdr3_nt: TGTGCCAGCAGTTACTCTTGGACAGGGGCCTACGAGCAGTACTTC

d_call: TRBD2
v_call: TRBV2
j_call: TRBJ2-1
clone_size: .
cdr3_aa: CASTTASGYYNEQFF
cdr3_nt: TGTGCCAGCACGACGGCTAGCGGATACTACAATGAGCAGTTCTTC

d_call: .
v_call: TRBV27
j_call: TRBJ1-2
clone_size: .
cdr3_aa: CASSLDRGGYGYTF
cdr3_nt: TGTGCCAGCAGTTTGGATAGGGGCGGCTATGGCTACACCTTC

d_call: TRBD1
v_call: TRBV6-6
j_call: TRBJ1-1
clone_size: .
cdr3_aa: CASRPGQGRTEAFF
cdr3_nt: TGTGCCAGCAGGCCTGGACAGGGTCGAACTGAAGCTTTCTTT

d_call: .
v_call: TRBV6-5
j_call: TRBJ2-3
clone_size: once
cdr3_aa: CASTYEDTRRDTQYF
cdr3_nt: TGTGCCAGCACCTACGAGGACACACGGCGAGATACGCAGTATTTT

d_call: .
v_call: TRBV18
j_call: TRBJ2-1
clone_size: .
cdr3_aa: CASSRTAQSSYNEQFF
cdr3_nt: TGTGCCAGCTCACGGACAGCCCAATCCTCCTACAATGAGCAGTTCTTC

d_call: .
v_call: TRBV5-1
j_call: TRBJ1-4
clone_size: .
cdr3_aa: CASSLGTTGEKLFF
cdr3_nt: TGCGCCAGCAGCTTGGGGACAACCGGTGAAAAACTGTTTTTT

d_call: TRBD2
v_call: TRBV5-1
j_call: TRBJ2-7
clone_size: once
cdr3_aa: CASRAGPSESEQYF
cdr3_nt: TGCGCCAGCAGAGCGGGACCCAGTGAGTCCGAGCAGTACTTC

d_call: .
v_call: TRBV5-1
j_call: TRBJ1-5
clone_size: .
cdr3_aa: CASSLEGRRHQPQHF
cdr3_nt: TGCGCCAGCAGCTTGGAGGGGCGGCGGCATCAGCCCCAGCATTTT

d_call: TRBD2
v_call: TRBV7-2
j_call: TRBJ2-1
clone_size: .
cdr3_aa: CASSLRSGAHNEQFF
cdr3_nt: TGTGCCAGCAGCTTAAGGAGCGGGGCACACAATGAGCAGTTCTTC

d_call: .
v_call: TRBV5-4
j_call: TRBJ2-7
clone_size: .
cdr3_aa: CASSPLGLGPYEQYF
cdr3_nt: TGTGCCAGCAGCCCCCTTGGCCTAGGCCCCTACGAGCAGTACTTC

d_call: TRBD1
v_call: TRBV5-1
j_call: TRBJ2-2
clone_size: .
cdr3_aa: CASMDRVNTGELFF
cdr3_nt: TGCGCCAGCATGGACAGGGTAAACACCGGGGAGCTGTTTTTT

d_call: TRBD2
v_call: TRBV3-1/TRBV3-2
j_call: TRBJ2-1
clone_size: .
cdr3_aa: CASGTGGRDEQFF
cdr3_nt: TGTGCCAGCGGTACCGGAGGGAGGGATGAGCAGTTCTTC

d_call: .
v_call: TRBV14
j_call: TRBJ2-1
clone_size: few
cdr3_aa: CASGTGEEDEQFF
cdr3_nt: TGTGCCAGCGGGACGGGAGAAGAGGATGAGCAGTTCTTC

d_call: .
v_call: TRBV14
j_call: TRBJ2-5
clone_size: .
cdr3_aa: CASSHRGAGTQYF
cdr3_nt: TGTGCCAGCAGCCATCGGGGGGCTGGGACCCAGTACTTC

d_call: TRBD1
v_call: TRBV5-1
j_call: TRBJ2-5
clone_size: .
cdr3_aa: CASSFYRGPETQYF
cdr3_nt: TGCGCCAGCAGCTTTTACAGGGGGCCGGAGACCCAGTACTTC

d_call: .
v_call: TRBV5-1
j_call: TRBJ1-1
clone_size: .
cdr3_aa: CASSPFTHPTAMNTEAFF
cdr3_nt: TGCGCCAGCAGCCCTTTTACCCACCCGACAGCCATGAACACTGAAGCTTTCTTT

d_call: .
v_call: TRBV11-1
j_call: TRBJ2-1
clone_size: .
cdr3_aa: CASSLSGRNEQFF
cdr3_nt: TGTGCCAGCAGCTTATCGGGGCGCAATGAGCAGTTCTTC

d_call: .
v_call: TRBV3-1/TRBV3-2
j_call: TRBJ2-1
clone_size: .
cdr3_aa: CASSPRIQYEQFF
cdr3_nt: TGTGCCAGCAGCCCCCGAATTCAGTATGAGCAGTTCTTC

d_call: TRBD1
v_call: TRBV6-5
j_call: TRBJ1-1
clone_size: .
cdr3_aa: CASSLPGQIAFF
cdr3_nt: TGTGCCAGCAGCCTGCCGGGACAGATAGCTTTCTTT

d_call: TRBD1
v_call: TRBV5-4
j_call: TRBJ1-1
clone_size: .
cdr3_aa: CASSPSQGRAGTEAFF
cdr3_nt: TGTGCCAGCAGCCCCTCACAGGGGCGTGCGGGCACTGAAGCTTTCTTT

d_call: .
v_call: TRBV6-5
j_call: TRBJ1-2
clone_size: .
cdr3_aa: CASSYGTGIDYGYTF
cdr3_nt: TGTGCCAGCAGTTACGGTACAGGAATCGACTATGGCTACACCTTC

d_call: .
v_call: TRBV28
j_call: TRBJ2-4
clone_size: once
cdr3_aa: CASSTTGGGRNIQYF
cdr3_nt: TGTGCCAGCAGTACTACCGGTGGCGGCCGGAACATTCAGTACTTC

d_call: .
v_call: TRBV19
j_call: TRBJ1-6
clone_size: .
cdr3_aa: CATRTGRETNSPLHF
cdr3_nt: TGTGCCACCCGAACCGGGCGCGAGACAAATTCACCCCTCCACTTT

d_call: TRBD2
v_call: TRBV5-4
j_call: TRBJ2-3
clone_size: .
cdr3_aa: CASSLGGGRPDTQYF
cdr3_nt: TGTGCCAGCAGCTTGGGTGGCGGGAGGCCAGATACGCAGTATTTT

d_call: .
v_call: TRBV21-1
j_call: TRBJ1-3
clone_size: once
cdr3_aa: CASSKQGVSGNTIYF
cdr3_nt: TGTGCCAGCAGCAAACAGGGAGTTTCTGGAAACACCATATATTTT

d_call: TRBD2
v_call: TRBV3-1/TRBV3-2
j_call: TRBJ2-7
clone_size: .
cdr3_aa: CASSRQTSGIGEQYF
cdr3_nt: TGTGCCAGCAGCCGACAGACTAGCGGGATTGGCGAGCAGTACTTC

d_call: .
v_call: TRBV27
j_call: TRBJ1-2
clone_size: once
cdr3_aa: CASSRQANYGYTF
cdr3_nt: TGTGCCAGCAGCAGACAAGCTAACTATGGCTACACCTTC

d_call: .
v_call: TRBV2
j_call: TRBJ2-1
clone_size: .
cdr3_aa: CASTKDSSSYNEQFF
cdr3_nt: TGTGCCAGCACCAAGGACTCAAGCTCCTACAATGAGCAGTTCTTC

d_call: .
v_call: TRBV9
j_call: TRBJ2-5
clone_size: .
cdr3_aa: CASSVDPGVQETQYF
cdr3_nt: TGTGCCAGCAGCGTAGATCCAGGTGTCCAAGAGACCCAGTACTTC

d_call: .
v_call: TRBV28
j_call: TRBJ1-1
clone_size: .
cdr3_aa: CASRGRIGVKGTEAFF
cdr3_nt: TGTGCCAGCAGGGGGCGTATAGGGGTTAAGGGCACTGAAGCTTTCTTT

d_call: .
v_call: TRBV30
j_call: TRBJ1-1
clone_size: .
cdr3_aa: CAWSHSAEAFF
cdr3_nt: TGTGCCTGGAGTCACTCCGCTGAAGCTTTCTTT

d_call: .
v_call: TRBV7-2
j_call: TRBJ1-1
clone_size: .
cdr3_aa: CASSLEGMGTEAFF
cdr3_nt: TGTGCCAGCAGCTTGGAGGGTATGGGCACTGAAGCTTTCTTT

d_call: .
v_call: TRBV6-2/TRBV6-3
j_call: TRBJ2-3
clone_size: .
cdr3_aa: CASSPTRGDTQYF
cdr3_nt: TGTGCCAGCAGCCCTACACGAGGAGATACGCAGTATTTT

d_call: .
v_call: TRBV7-2
j_call: TRBJ1-2
clone_size: few
cdr3_aa: CASSSSLGADGYTF
cdr3_nt: TGTGCCAGCAGCTCATCGCTTGGGGCGGATGGCTACACCTTC

d_call: .
v_call: TRBV7-6
j_call: TRBJ1-1
clone_size: .
cdr3_aa: CASSLAGEGEAFF
cdr3_nt: TGTGCCAGCAGCTTAGCGGGGGAGGGTGAAGCTTTCTTT

d_call: .
v_call: TRBV30
j_call: TRBJ1-2
clone_size: .
cdr3_aa: CASERDGLANYGYTF
cdr3_nt: TGTGCCTCGGAGCGGGACGGCCTAGCTAACTATGGCTACACCTTC